This T cell receptor beta chain stems from a study of TIL therapy for anti-PD-1-resistant metastatic lung cancer. The immunoSEQ assay was v3. Only in-frame clones appear in the TCRdb table, and some are missing; sequencing was by immunoSEQ multiplex PCR. This repertoire shows roughly 20,000 clones, approximately 70% found once; its top ten account for almost 2%. Trimming removed 1 base from V and 7 bases from J, with 5 bases in between. The CDR3 is made up of 12 amino acids. The germline V gene has CDR1 LGHDT and CDR2 YNNKEL (reference sequence). Time point indicated: pre-treatment sample, taken before nivolumab and TIL therapy.

This sample comprised blood, obtained at baseline. The chain uses TRBV3-1 (or the pseudogene TRBV3-2) and TRBJ1-3; no firm D call. This clonotype was sampled from a person aged 25 to 80 with non-small cell lung cancer. The CDR3 DNA is TGTGCCAGCAGCCAAGGGGATAACACCATATATTTT. It specifies CASSQGDNTIYF.